This TCR beta chain was sequenced for a study of T cells after yellow fever vaccination. General observations from the study: Bulk-population clonotypes that are abundant could appear as contaminants in FACS-sorted repertoires.

V was pared by 5 bases and J by 0 bases, with 11 bases between. This CDR3 region has 15 residues. Germline CDR1 is SGHTA and CDR2 is FQGNSA. MiXCR was run by TCRdb on the 5' RACE reads, yielding one entry per CDR3 protein. The sample carries about 69,000 distinct CDR3 sequences, 5.9% recorded once. This clonotype was detected only a few times. The antigen is unknown. The J gene is TRBJ1-5, the V gene TRBV7-2; no firm D call. The specimen comprised CD4+ T cells sorted from PBMCs, sampled less than 16 days after the first yellow fever vaccination. The TCR comes from a man aged 18-30 years who received the YFV17D yellow fever vaccine. This CDR3 reads CASSLDDYSNQPQHF. The CDR3 DNA is TGTGCCAGCAGCCTCGACGATTATAGCAATCAGCCCCAGCATTTT.